A single sample is the source of the 28 T cell receptor beta chains below, sequenced in a study of shared T cell receptors in the human thymus. Here immunoSEQ multiplex PCR was the method, and the copy in TCRdb shows in-frame clones only, minus some. The repertoire holds over 650,000 clones, with 70% to 90% as singletons. These data were likewise used in another study, on human thymus T cells.

The sequenced sample consisted of thymocytes. These receptors were obtained from a boy younger than two with a congenital heart defect.

The chain recombines TRBV5-6 with TRBJ2-7; 10 bases agree with TRBD1. The CDR3 contains 13 residues. With 4 bases clipped from V and 9 bases from J, the junction kept 7 bases outside the gene matches. Germline lookup yields CDR1 SGHDT and CDR2 YYEEEE. The CDR3 is CASSPGTGAAQYF. CDR3 nucleotides: TGTGCCAGCAGCCCGGGGACAGGGGCCGCGCAGTACTTC. Using reference TRBV5-6 and TRBJ2-7 for the parts outside the CDR3, the full variable domain is DAGVTQSPTHLIKTRGQQVTLRCSPKSGHDTVSWYQQALGQGPQFIFQYYEEEERQRGNFPDRFSGHQFPNYSSELNVNALLLGDSALYLCASSPGTGAAQYFGPGTRLTVT.

The chain is built from TRBV30 and TRBJ2-7, with unresolved D. V was shortened by 0 bases and J by 4 bases, with 7 bases between the two germline ends. This CDR3 has 12 residues. Per germline, CDR1 GTSNPN and CDR2 SVGIG (reference sequence). The CDR3 region has the DNA TGTGCCTGGAGTGTAGCCCTTTACGAGCAGTACTTC. This encodes CAWSVALYEQYF.

The chain couples TRBV10-3 to TRBJ2-5, with TRBD2 matching over 14 bases. The CDR3 totals 15 residues. V trimming: 4 bases; J trimming: 5 bases; junction bases outside the gene matches: 3. Germline V gene sequence: CDR1 ENHRY, CDR2 SYGVKD. The CDR3, as DNA: TGTGCCATCAGTGGGGGGACTAGCGGGAGTGAGACCCAGTACTTC. Translating it yields CAISGGTSGSETQYF.

This rearrangement joins TRBV2 to TRBJ2-3; TRBD2 might be the D (6 bases). The germline CDR1 and CDR2 sequences are SNHLY and FYNNEI. The CDR3 contains 15 residues. Trimming stripped 9 bases from V and 2 bases from J, with 18 bases between. CDR3 region: CARSRGTPNTDTQYF. The CDR3 bases are TGTGCCAGGAGTCGCGGGACTCCCAACACAGATACGCAGTATTTT. Drawing the rest from reference TRBV2 and TRBJ2-3, the complete variable domain is EPEVTQTPSHQVTQMGQEVILRCVPISNHLYFYWYRQILGQKVEFLVSFYNNEISEKSEIFDDQFSVERPDGSNFTLKIRSTKLEDSAMYFCARSRGTPNTDTQYFGPGTRLTVL.

This chain links TRBV15 with TRBJ1-1; 7 bases map to TRBD1. The length of the CDR3 is 17 residues. The junction had 12 bases not matched to a gene; V was cut back by 2 bases and J by 3 bases. Germline V gives CDR1 LNHNV, CDR2 YYDKDF (reference sequence). CDR3 nucleotide sequence: TGTGCCACCAGCAGACCGGGAGACAGGGAGGCGCACACTGAAGCTTTCTTT. This translates into CATSRPGDREAHTEAFF.

This sequence joins TRBV28 and TRBJ1-2; TRBD1 agrees at 12 bases. V trimming: 5 bases; J trimming: 4 bases; junction bases outside the gene matches: 5. The germline CDR1 and CDR2 sequences are MDHEN and SYDVKM. This CDR3 has 15 residues. This chain's CDR3 is CASSQGTGGGYGYTF. In DNA, the CDR3 is TGTGCCAGCAGTCAAGGGACAGGGGGCGGCTATGGCTACACCTTC.

The count of this clone is one. The V and J genes are TRBV5-1 and TRBJ2-1; 10 nucleotides agree with TRBD2. Germline V gene sequence: CDR1 SGHRS, CDR2 YFSETQ. V shed 0 bases, J shed 5 bases, and the junction held 2 bases outside the gene matches. The CDR3 sequence is 15 residues long. CDR3 in DNA: TGCGCCAGCAGCTTGGAACTAGCGGGAAACAATGAGCAGTTCTTC. This encodes CASSLELAGNNEQFF.

In DNA form, the CDR3 reads TGTGCCAGTCTGGGACAGGGTTCCGTCTATGGCTACACCTTC. This gives the protein CASLGQGSVYGYTF. The chain combines TRBV19 with TRBJ1-2; 9 nucleotides line up with TRBD1. Germline V gene data show CDR1 as LNHDA and CDR2 as SQIVND (reference sequence). Trimming cost V 8 bases and J 4 bases; bases outside gene matches: 8. CDR3 length equals 14 residues.

The V gene is TRBV18, the J gene TRBJ1-1; D is undetermined. There are 13 residues in the CDR3. From germline, CDR1 is KGHSH and CDR2 LQKENI. The germline V and J ends were trimmed by 3 bases and 3 bases, with 8 bases remaining between them. The CDR3 coding sequence is TGTGCCAGCTCACCCCTACCCGACACTGAAGCTTTCTTT. This gives the protein CASSPLPDTEAFF.

This clone was found a few times. The V gene is TRBV9, the J gene TRBJ2-1, with D perhaps TRBD2 (6 bases). Germline V lookup: CDR1 SGDLS, CDR2 YYNGEE. Trimming stripped 4 bases from V and 5 bases from J, with 16 bases between. The CDR3 runs 15 residues. The CDR3 DNA sequence: TGTGCCAGCAGCCCTCCGGGAGCCGAGAACAATGAGCAGTTCTTC. Encoded protein: CASSPPGAENNEQFF.

This clone was observed a single time. The V call is TRBV10-2, the J call TRBJ1-2; TRBD1 might be the D (5 bases). V was clipped by 5 bases and J by 0 bases, with 19 bases between them. CDR3 length: 17 residues. CDR1 and CDR2 (germline): WSHSY, SAAADI. CDR3 DNA: TGCGCCAGCAGTAGCTCCCCGGGGGGGATTGCTAACTATGGCTACACCTTC. Translating gives CASSSSPGGIANYGYTF.

The chain combines TRBV9 with TRBJ1-1; 7 positions agree with TRBD1. J lost 0 bases, V lost 3 bases, and 11 bases had no gene match. Germline lookup yields CDR1 SGDLS and CDR2 YYNGEE. The CDR3 totals 17 residues. DNA for the CDR3: TGTGCCAGCAGCGCCGCTACCAGGGGGACGGTGAACACTGAAGCTTTCTTT. Translation: CASSAATRGTVNTEAFF.

The V gene is TRBV27, the J gene TRBJ1-6, with unresolved D. The CDR3 totals 17 residues. The V end was cut by 3 bases, the J end by 9 bases, with 21 bases between. From germline, CDR1 is MNHEY and CDR2 SMNVEV (reference sequence). Here the CDR3 DNA reads TGTGCCAGCAGTTTCATTCGTTACAAAGAATGGTTTTCACCCCTCCACTTT. Protein product: CASSFIRYKEWFSPLHF.

The chain joins TRBV5-6 to TRBJ2-3; D is possibly TRBD1 (6 bases). Per the germline V gene, CDR1 is SGHDT and CDR2 is YYEEEE. V lost 3 bases, J lost 4 bases, and 12 bases lay in between. This CDR3 has 14 residues. DNA for the CDR3: TGTGCCAGCAGCTCCCCGGCAGGGGCAGATACGCAGTATTTT. It encodes CASSSPAGADTQYF.

The rearrangement joins TRBV28 to TRBJ1-1; no clear D. Between the trimmed V and J ends, which lost 3 bases and 0 bases, there was a span of 14 bases. The CDR3 runs 16 residues. Germline CDR1 reads MDHEN; CDR2 reads SYDVKM. CDR3 DNA sequence: TGTGCCAGCAGTTTTGGGAGTGACACCATGAACACTGAAGCTTTCTTT. Protein product: CASSFGSDTMNTEAFF. Combining the CDR3 with reference TRBV28 and TRBJ1-1 gives the whole variable domain DVKVTQSSRYLVKRTGEKVFLECVQDMDHENMFWYRQDPGLGLRLIYFSYDVKMKEKGDIPEGYSVSREKKERFSLILESASTNQTSMYLCASSFGSDTMNTEAFFGQGTRLTVV.

This chain links TRBV7-9 with TRBJ1-2; 9 bases map to TRBD1. This CDR3 region has 18 residues. V dropped 5 bases and J dropped 8; count of bases not matched to a gene: 21. Germline values: CDR1 SEHNR, CDR2 FQNEAQ (reference sequence). Written as DNA, the CDR3 is TGTGCCAGCAGCCAATTCCTCCGGGGACAGGGCATAAAGTGGGGCTACACCTTC. Amino acid sequence: CASSQFLRGQGIKWGYTF.

The J gene is TRBJ1-2, the V gene TRBV18, with D maybe TRBD1 (5 bases). Trimming shortened V by 1 base and J by 4 bases, and 10 bases separated the two germline ends. The length of the CDR3 is 14 residues. Germline V gene data show CDR1 as KGHSH and CDR2 as LQKENI. CDR3 sequence reads: CASSPLGGTYGYTF. CDR3 DNA sequence: TGTGCCAGCTCACCACTTGGGGGGACCTATGGCTACACCTTC. The full variable domain, in which reference TRBV18 and TRBJ1-2 provide the parts outside the CDR3, is NAGVMQNPRHLVRRRGQEARLRCSPMKGHSHVYWYRQLPEEGLKFMVYLQKENIIDESGMPKERFSAEFPKEGPSILRIQQVVRGDSAAYFCASSPLGGTYGYTFGSGTRLTVV.

The chain has TRBV9 and TRBJ2-7; TRBD2 matches 9 bases. This CDR3 region has 15 residues. Unmatched junction bases numbered 6, after V lost 3 bases and J lost 2 bases. Germline CDR1 is SGDLS and CDR2 is YYNGEE. The CDR3 region is CASSASLAGAYEQYF. The CDR3, as DNA: TGTGCCAGCAGCGCCTCCTTAGCGGGGGCCTACGAGCAGTACTTC. Complete variable domain (other parts from reference TRBV9 and TRBJ2-7): DSGVTQTPKHLITATGQRVTLRCSPRSGDLSVYWYQQSLDQGLQFLIQYYNGEERAKGNILERFSAQQFPDLHSELNLSSLELGDSALYFCASSASLAGAYEQYFGPGTRLTVT.

The chain couples TRBV2 to TRBJ1-3; 8 bases fit TRBD1. With 5 bases clipped from V and 5 bases from J, the junction kept 14 bases outside the gene matches. Germline assignment: CDR1 SNHLY and CDR2 FYNNEI. The CDR3 length is 17 residues. The CDR3 DNA reads as TGTGCCAGCAGTTCCCCCGGACAGGGTCCCCAACGAAACACCATATATTTT. The encoded protein is CASSSPGQGPQRNTIYF.

The chain is built from TRBV4-3 and TRBJ1-6; TRBD1 matches 9 bases. The CDR3 extends over 20 amino acids. Germline-derived CDR1 and CDR2 are LGHNA and YSLEER. V gave up 0 bases and J gave up 0 bases; unmatched junction bases: 9. Here the CDR3 reads CASSQDRDRVVHSYNSPLHF. CDR3 in DNA: TGCGCCAGCAGCCAAGATAGGGACAGGGTAGTCCACTCCTATAATTCACCCCTCCACTTT.

The chain recombines TRBV6-1 with TRBJ2-7; 9 positions match TRBD1. Looked up from germline, CDR1 is MNHNS and CDR2 is SASEGT. The CDR3 has 15 residues. Losses at the gene ends were 4 bases for V and 2 bases for J; bases not matched to a gene: 6. CDR3 protein: CASSAQGQGAYEQYF. The CDR3 DNA reads TGTGCCAGCAGTGCACAGGGACAGGGAGCCTACGAGCAGTACTTC.

The rearrangement links TRBV6-5 to TRBJ1-2; D ambiguous. Per the germline V gene, CDR1 is MNHEY and CDR2 is SVGAGI. The CDR3 extends over 13 amino acids. Trimming pared 11 bases from V and 3 bases from J, leaving 16 bases between. The CDR3 region is CALTREGYYGYTF. The CDR3 DNA follows: TGTGCCCTTACGAGGGAGGGATACTATGGCTACACCTTC.

The genes are TRBV7-9 and TRBJ1-2; TRBD1 agrees at 10 bases. Germline lookup yields CDR1 SEHNR and CDR2 FQNEAQ (reference sequence). The CDR3 contains 16 residues. With V trimmed by 3 bases and J by 3 bases, 7 bases remained unmatched. The chain's CDR3 is CASSFFPGQGYYGYTF. CDR3 DNA sequence: TGTGCCAGCAGCTTCTTTCCGGGACAGGGGTACTATGGCTACACCTTC.

The chain uses TRBV30 and TRBJ2-7, with D uncertain. V was pared by 5 bases and J by 2 bases, with 7 bases between. The germline CDR1 and CDR2 sequences are GTSNPN and SVGIG (reference sequence). This CDR3 comprises 11 residues. The CDR3: CAWRGPYEQYF. CDR3 bases: TGTGCCTGGCGCGGCCCCTACGAGCAGTACTTC. The full variable domain, its missing parts supplied by reference TRBV30 and TRBJ2-7, is SQTIHQWPATLVQPVGSPLSLECTVEGTSNPNLYWYRQAAGRGLQLLFYSVGIGQISSEVPQNLSASRPQDRQFILSSKKLLLSDSGFYLCAWRGPYEQYFGPGTRLTVT.

The chain employs TRBV5-1 and TRBJ2-7; 10 bases line up with TRBD1. J was trimmed by 0 bases and V by 4 bases; bases with no gene match: 16. The CDR3 loop spans 19 amino acids. The V gene's germline CDR1 is SGHRS and CDR2 YFSETQ. The CDR3 nucleotides are TGCGCCAGCAGCCAGATGAAGGACAGGGGGGACCCCAGCTCCTACGAGCAGTACTTC. Amino acids: CASSQMKDRGDPSSYEQYF.

The table lists this clone with a few counts. The chain links TRBV4-3 to TRBJ2-2; D is ambiguous. This CDR3 contains 14 residues. Trimming took off 0 bases at V and 7 bases at J, with 9 bases between the two ends. Germline values: CDR1 LGHNA, CDR2 YSLEER. CDR3 sequence: CASSQDQSGGELFF. The CDR3 DNA reads as TGCGCCAGCAGCCAAGATCAATCCGGCGGGGAGCTGTTTTTT.

This chain joins TRBV4-3 and TRBJ2-7, with a tentative D call TRBD1 (8 bases). Trimming pared 4 bases from V and 0 bases from J, leaving 13 bases between. The germline gives CDR1 LGHNA, CDR2 YSLEER. The CDR3 is 15 amino acids. CDR3 sequence (DNA): TGCGCCAGCAGCCGGACAGGGACTACCTCCTACGAGCAGTACTTC. It translates to CASSRTGTTSYEQYF.

The CDR3 nucleotides are TGTGCCAGCAGCGAGGAACAGGGTACGCATGAAAAACTGTTTTTT. Encoded protein: CASSEEQGTHEKLFF. The V gene is TRBV9, the J gene TRBJ1-4, with D possibly TRBD1 on 6 matching bases. The germline CDR1 and CDR2 sequences are SGDLS and YYNGEE. CDR3 length: 15 residues. V lost 3 bases, J lost 6 bases, and 15 bases lay in between.